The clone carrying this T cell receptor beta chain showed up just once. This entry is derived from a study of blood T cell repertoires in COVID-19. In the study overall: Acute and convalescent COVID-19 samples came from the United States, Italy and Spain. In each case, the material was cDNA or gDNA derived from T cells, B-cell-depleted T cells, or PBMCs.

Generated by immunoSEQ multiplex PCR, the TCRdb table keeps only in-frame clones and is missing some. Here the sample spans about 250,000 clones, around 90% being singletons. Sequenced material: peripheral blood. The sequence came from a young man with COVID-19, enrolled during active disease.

CDR3: CASSPGQINTEAFF. CDR3 DNA sequence: TGTGCCAGCTCACCGGGGCAGATAAACACTGAAGCTTTCTTT. The chain is built from TRBV18 and TRBJ1-1; D possibly corresponds to TRBD1 (5 bases). Looked up from germline, CDR1 is KGHSH and CDR2 is LQKENI. CDR3 length equals 14 residues. V dropped 3 bases and J dropped 2 bases, with 10 bases sitting between them. Drawing the rest from reference TRBV18 and TRBJ1-1, the complete variable domain is NAGVMQNPRHLVRRRGQEARLRCSPMKGHSHVYWYRQLPEEGLKFMVYLQKENIIDESGMPKERFSAEFPKEGPSILRIQQVVRGDSAAYFCASSPGQINTEAFFGQGTRLTVV.